The entry below gives a single T cell receptor (beta chain) sequence along with its context. Its matching antigen is unknown. Trimming pared 4 bases from V and 1 base from J, leaving 13 bases between. CDR1 and CDR2 (germline): MGHDK, SYGVNS. This CDR3 has 16 amino acids. The sample originates from a study of vaccination effects on CD4 cells after COVID-19. Assay used: immunoSEQ multiplex PCR; TCRdb lists only in-frame clones, some missing. The sample includes 7,500 to 10,000 clones, about 75% of them seen just once. Upon completion of more than eight days in culture, CD4+ T cells were isolated. Two-dose vaccination with either BNT162b2 or mRNA-1273 was given to the participants.

The sequencing used CD4+ T cells from PBMCs cultured without peptide, collected after COVID-19 vaccination. This sequence joins TRBV25-1 and TRBJ2-2; the D gene could be TRBD1 or TRBD2 (6 bases each). The sequence was obtained from a human donor who received a COVID-19 vaccine. DNA of the CDR3: TGTGCCAGCAGTGGCGCGGGACAAGGGAACACCGGGGAGCTGTTTTTT. Protein product: CASSGAGQGNTGELFF.